A selection of T cell receptor beta chains follows, all from one sample in a study of a mutant IDH1 vaccine in newly diagnosed glioma. Repertoires were generated with immunoSEQ multiplex PCR, while TCRdb's copy carries only in-frame clones and drops some. The data contain 30,000 to 40,000 clones, 80% of them seen just once; the ten biggest clones take up approximately 2.9%. Their cognate antigens are unknown. This sample comprised PBMCs, obtained from a glioma patient whose treatment included an IDH1 peptide vaccine. These receptors all come from a middle-aged man with glioma. Some clones in this sample may be carry-over from other donors' samples. Each CDR3 is given with its conserved first and last residue. Fields, in order: clone size, CDR3 length, V gene, D gene, J gene, CDR3 DNA, CDR3 protein. A D gene is named only where the DNA matches it firmly. Only part of the rows carry a size: once, few, many, or a class if the clone is expanded.

NA	13	TRBV6-5	TRBD2	TRBJ2-5	TGTGCCAGCAGTTACTCGGGGGGGGAGACCCAGTACTTC	CASSYSGGETQYF
few	14	TRBV9	TRBD1	TRBJ2-7	TGTGCCAGCAGCGGACGGACAGGGTATGACGAGCAGTACTTC	CASSGRTGYDEQYF
NA	14	TRBV6-1	NA	TRBJ1-4	TGTGCCAGCAGTGAAGCAACGATTGGGGACCGACTGTTTTTT	CASSEATIGDRLFF
NA	14	TRBV19	TRBD1	TRBJ2-5	TGTGCCAGTAGTATGACAGGGGTGGGAGAGACCCAGTACTTC	CASSMTGVGETQYF
NA	13	TRBV30	NA	TRBJ1-5	TGTGCCTGGAGTGGAAAGAGCAATCAGCCCCAGCATTTT	CAWSGKSNQPQHF
NA	12	TRBV18	NA	TRBJ2-7	TGTGCCAGCTCACCAACGAACTACGAGCAGTACTTC	CASSPTNYEQYF
once	13	TRBV7-6	NA	TRBJ1-2	TGTGCCAGCAGCAAGTGGGCAGGGACGGGCTACACCTTC	CASSKWAGTGYTF
NA	15	TRBV28	TRBD2	TRBJ2-7	TGTGCCAGCAGTTCTGGACTAGCGGGGGACTACGAGCAGTACTTC	CASSSGLAGDYEQYF
NA	15	TRBV6-6	NA	TRBJ1-5	TGTGTCACGAACTCGCCGGGACTTAGCAATCAGCCCCAGCATTTT	CVTNSPGLSNQPQHF
NA	10	TRBV7-9	NA	TRBJ1-1	TGTGCCACTCGAGACACTGAAGCTTTCTTT	CATRDTEAFF
NA	14	TRBV7-2	NA	TRBJ2-5	TGTGCCAGCAGCCCATCGTGGGGGAAGGAGACCCAGTACTTC	CASSPSWGKETQYF
NA	16	TRBV5-1	TRBD1	TRBJ1-4	TGCGCCAGCAGAGGGACAGGGGGCGCCCTGGGTGAAAAACTGTTTTTT	CASRGTGGALGEKLFF
NA	13	TRBV9	TRBD1	TRBJ1-1	TGTGCCAGCAGCGTAGTCGACAGGGAATCAGCTTTCTTT	CASSVVDRESAFF
few	12	TRBV18	NA	TRBJ1-1	TGTGCCAGCTCACCATACGACACTGAAGCTTTCTTT	CASSPYDTEAFF
NA	15	TRBV9	TRBD1	TRBJ1-4	TGTGCCAGCAGCGTTGGGACAGCCTCTAATGAAAAACTGTTTTTT	CASSVGTASNEKLFF
NA	18	TRBV4-2	TRBD2	TRBJ2-3	TGTGCCAGCAGCCAAGAAGCCGAACTAGCGGGGGTGACAGATACGCAGTATTTT	CASSQEAELAGVTDTQYF
few	15	TRBV21-1	NA	TRBJ1-2	TGTGCCAGCAGCAAAGCTGGACATATTAACTATGGCTACACCTTC	CASSKAGHINYGYTF
once	16	TRBV5-4	TRBD1	TRBJ1-6	TGTGCCAGCAGCTCTAACGACAGGGGGCGCTTTTCACCCCTCCACTTT	CASSSNDRGRFSPLHF
NA	14	TRBV7-9	NA	TRBJ2-7	TGTGCCAGCAGCTTAAGCGAGGCCCCCTACGAGCAGTACTTC	CASSLSEAPYEQYF
NA	15	TRBV7-9	NA	TRBJ2-5	TGTGCCTCGCGGGGTACGGGAGGACAGCGAGAGACCCAGTACTTC	CASRGTGGQRETQYF
once	14	TRBV27	NA	TRBJ1-2	TGTGCCAGCAGTAACCGACAGAACTTCTATGGCTACACCTTC	CASSNRQNFYGYTF
NA	13	TRBV19	TRBD2	TRBJ2-1	TGTGCCAGTAGTTATGTAGCGGGGAATGAGCAGTTCTTC	CASSYVAGNEQFF
NA	13	TRBV2	NA	TRBJ2-1	TGTGCCAGTACCCTTAGAGCCAACAATGAGCAGTTCTTC	CASTLRANNEQFF
NA	15	TRBV5-4	NA	TRBJ2-5	TGTGCCAGCAGCTTGGCGGGGCCTCCCGGCGAGACCCAGTACTTC	CASSLAGPPGETQYF
NA	14	TRBV7-2	NA	TRBJ2-1	TGTGCCAACGCTAAGGGGCCCAGGTACAATGAGCAGTTCTTC	CANAKGPRYNEQFF
NA	13	TRBV5-1	TRBD1	TRBJ1-1	TGCGCCAGCAGCCGGTCCAGGGGGCCTGAAGCTTTCTTT	CASSRSRGPEAFF
NA	14	TRBV4-1	NA	TRBJ1-3	TGCGCCAGCAGCCAAGATAACGGCGGGGACACCATATATTTT	CASSQDNGGDTIYF
medium-sized	15	TRBV7-2	NA	TRBJ1-5	TGTGCCAGCAGCTTAGGGCGGCAGCACAATCAGCCCCAGCATTTT	CASSLGRQHNQPQHF
NA	13	TRBV5-1	NA	TRBJ1-3	TGCGCCAGCAGCTTAGATATCGGAAACACCATATATTTT	CASSLDIGNTIYF